The rows below give T cell receptor beta chains drawn from one sample of a study of blood T cell repertoires in COVID-19. Profiling relied on immunoSEQ multiplex PCR, and the TCRdb table lists in-frame clones only, not all of them. The data contain 35,000 to 40,000 clones, approximately 80% of them seen just once; the ten biggest clones take up roughly 15%. Sequenced input: peripheral blood. These receptor sequences come from a man in his fifties or sixties with active or convalescent COVID-19. The CDR3 runs from the conserved cysteine through the conserved F or W. D genes are given only for firm matches. Some rows mark clone size as missing; the rest say once, few, many or name a class of expanded clone.

abundance,j_gene,d_gene,v_gene,CDR3aa,CDR3nt
once,TRBJ1-1,.,TRBV2,CASSPDRLNTEAFF,TGTGCCAGCAGTCCCGACAGATTGAACACTGAAGCTTTCTTT
.,TRBJ2-6,.,TRBV19,CASSIHRSGANVLTF,TGTGCCAGTAGTATCCACCGGTCTGGGGCCAACGTCCTGACTTTC
.,TRBJ2-7,.,TRBV12-3/TRBV12-4,CASSLWGDEQYF,TGTGCCAGCAGTTTGTGGGGGGACGAGCAGTACTTC
.,TRBJ1-1,.,TRBV4-1,CASRGVEGHENTEAFF,TGCGCCAGCAGAGGGGTTGAGGGACACGAGAACACTGAAGCTTTCTTT
once,TRBJ2-5,TRBD2,TRBV29-1,CSVEDLTSGGRETQYF,TGCAGCGTTGAAGATCTGACTAGCGGGGGGAGGGAGACCCAGTACTTC
.,TRBJ1-4,.,TRBV5-1,CASRRRGATNEKLFF,TGCGCCAGCCGCCGCCGGGGAGCAACTAATGAAAAACTGTTTTTT
.,TRBJ2-2,.,TRBV12-3/TRBV12-4,CASRGLGGELFF,TGTGCCAGCCGGGGGTTGGGCGGGGAGCTGTTTTTT
.,TRBJ2-3,.,TRBV19,CASSMTGDSTDTQYF,TGTGCCAGTAGTATGACCGGGGATAGCACAGATACGCAGTATTTT
.,TRBJ1-2,TRBD1,TRBV7-9,CASSSTGTGYGYTF,TGTGCCAGCAGCTCGACAGGGACCGGCTATGGCTACACCTTC
.,TRBJ2-7,TRBD1,TRBV15,CATSRAPGDRGLSYEQYF,TGTGCCACCAGCAGAGCCCCCGGCGACAGGGGGCTCTCCTACGAGCAGTACTTC
once,TRBJ2-1,.,TRBV18,CASSHRELFVNEQFF,TGTGCCAGCTCACACAGGGAACTGTTCGTAAATGAGCAGTTCTTC
.,TRBJ2-3,TRBD1,TRBV9,CASSAMPGQGSDTQYF,TGTGCCAGCAGCGCCATGCCGGGACAGGGTTCAGATACGCAGTATTTT
.,TRBJ2-1,TRBD2,TRBV5-4,CASSLGLAYGNEQFF,TGTGCCAGCAGCTTGGGACTAGCGTATGGCAATGAGCAGTTCTTC
.,TRBJ1-3,TRBD1,TRBV7-2,CASSQDRGLGNTIYF,TGTGCCAGCAGCCAAGACAGGGGACTAGGAAACACCATATATTTT
.,TRBJ1-2,.,TRBV5-6,CASSLDSPNYGHTF,TGTGCCAGCAGCTTAGACAGCCCTAACTATGGCCACACCTTC